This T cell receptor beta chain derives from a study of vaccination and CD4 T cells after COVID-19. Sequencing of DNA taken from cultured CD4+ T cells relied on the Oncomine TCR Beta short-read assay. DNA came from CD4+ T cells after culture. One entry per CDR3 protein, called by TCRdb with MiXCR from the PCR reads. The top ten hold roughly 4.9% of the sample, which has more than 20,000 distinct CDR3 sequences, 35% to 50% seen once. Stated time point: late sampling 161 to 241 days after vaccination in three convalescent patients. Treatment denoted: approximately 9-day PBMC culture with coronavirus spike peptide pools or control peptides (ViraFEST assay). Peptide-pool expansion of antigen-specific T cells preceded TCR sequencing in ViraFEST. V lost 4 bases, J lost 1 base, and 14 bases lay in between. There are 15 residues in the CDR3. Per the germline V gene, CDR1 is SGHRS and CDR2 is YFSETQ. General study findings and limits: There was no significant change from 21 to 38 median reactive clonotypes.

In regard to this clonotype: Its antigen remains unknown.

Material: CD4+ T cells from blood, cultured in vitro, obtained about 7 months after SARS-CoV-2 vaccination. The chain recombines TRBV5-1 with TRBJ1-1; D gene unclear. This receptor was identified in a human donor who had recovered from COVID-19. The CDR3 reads CASSPQTPENTEAFF. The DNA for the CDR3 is TGCGCCAGCAGCCCACAGACACCGGAGAACACTGAAGCTTTCTTT.